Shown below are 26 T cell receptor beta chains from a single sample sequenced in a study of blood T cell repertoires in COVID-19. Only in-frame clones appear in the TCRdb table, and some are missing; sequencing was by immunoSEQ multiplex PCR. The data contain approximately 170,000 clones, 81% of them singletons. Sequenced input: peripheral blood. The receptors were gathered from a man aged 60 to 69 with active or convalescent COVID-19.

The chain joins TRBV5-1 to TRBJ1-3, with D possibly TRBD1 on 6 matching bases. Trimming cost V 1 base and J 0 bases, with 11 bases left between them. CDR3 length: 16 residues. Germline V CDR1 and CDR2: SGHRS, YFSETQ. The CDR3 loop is CASSLQGKSSGNTIYF. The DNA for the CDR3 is TGCGCCAGCAGCTTGCAGGGGAAGAGCTCTGGAAACACCATATATTTT.

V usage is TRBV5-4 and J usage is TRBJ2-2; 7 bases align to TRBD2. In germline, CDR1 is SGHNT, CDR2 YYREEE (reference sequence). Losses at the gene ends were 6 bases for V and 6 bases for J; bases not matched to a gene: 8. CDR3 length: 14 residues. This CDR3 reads CASTTRGGAGELFF. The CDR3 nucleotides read TGTGCCAGCACCACCCGGGGAGGGGCCGGGGAGCTGTTTTTT.

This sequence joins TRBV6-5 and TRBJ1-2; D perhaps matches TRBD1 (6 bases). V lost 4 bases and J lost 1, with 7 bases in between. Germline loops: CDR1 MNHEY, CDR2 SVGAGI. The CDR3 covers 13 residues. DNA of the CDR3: TGTGCCAGCAGTTCACAGGGTAACTATGGCTACACCTTC. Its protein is CASSSQGNYGYTF.

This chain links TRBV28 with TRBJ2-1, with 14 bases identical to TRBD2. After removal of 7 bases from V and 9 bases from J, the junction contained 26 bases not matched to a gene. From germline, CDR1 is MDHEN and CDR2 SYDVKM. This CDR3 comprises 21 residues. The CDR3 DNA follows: TGTGCCAGCAAACCCGCGGCCGGGACTAGCGGGAGTCACGGGGGCTTTGGTGAGCAGTTCTTC. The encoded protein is CASKPAAGTSGSHGGFGEQFF. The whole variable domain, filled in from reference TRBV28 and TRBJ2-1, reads DVKVTQSSRYLVKRTGEKVFLECVQDMDHENMFWYRQDPGLGLRLIYFSYDVKMKEKGDIPEGYSVSREKKERFSLILESASTNQTSMYLCASKPAAGTSGSHGGFGEQFFGPGTRLTVL.

The CDR3 DNA sequence: TGCAGCGTCTCCCCTAGAAGCTGGAAGGATGAGCAGTTCTTC. Protein sequence: CSVSPRSWKDEQFF. The chain employs TRBV29-1 and TRBJ2-1, with D unresolved. The V and J ends lost 6 bases and 8 bases respectively, with 20 bases between them. Germline CDR1 reads SQVTM; CDR2 reads ANQGSEA. The CDR3 spans 14 residues.

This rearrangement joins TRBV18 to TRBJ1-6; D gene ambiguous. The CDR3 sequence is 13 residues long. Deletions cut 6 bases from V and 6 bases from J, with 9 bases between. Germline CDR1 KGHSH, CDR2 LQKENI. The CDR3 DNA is TGTGCCAGCTCCCCCGCCGGTAATTCACCCCTCCACTTT. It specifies CASSPAGNSPLHF.

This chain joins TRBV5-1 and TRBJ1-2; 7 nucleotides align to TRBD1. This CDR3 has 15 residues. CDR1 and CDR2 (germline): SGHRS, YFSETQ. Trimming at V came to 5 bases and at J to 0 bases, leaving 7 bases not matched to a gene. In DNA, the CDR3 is TGCGCCAGCAGACAGGGGTCTAGTACTAACTATGGCTACACCTTC. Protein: CASRQGSSTNYGYTF.

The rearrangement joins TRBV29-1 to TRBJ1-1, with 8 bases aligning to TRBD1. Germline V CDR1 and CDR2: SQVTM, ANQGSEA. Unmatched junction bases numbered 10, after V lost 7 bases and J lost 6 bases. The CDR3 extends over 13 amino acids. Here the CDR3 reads CSGGPGGLAEAFF. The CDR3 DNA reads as TGCAGCGGGGGTCCAGGGGGCCTGGCTGAAGCTTTCTTT.

CDR3 nucleotide sequence: TGTGCCAGCAGCCCTTCGGGACAGGGTTACACAGATACGCAGTATTTT. Translated, it gives CASSPSGQGYTDTQYF. The V and J genes are TRBV3-1 (or the pseudogene TRBV3-2) and TRBJ2-3, with 9 bases identical to TRBD1. Germline V gives CDR1 LGHDT, CDR2 YNNKEL (reference sequence). The CDR3 has 16 amino acids. The ends lost 4 bases at V and 2 bases at J; junction bases unmatched: 7.

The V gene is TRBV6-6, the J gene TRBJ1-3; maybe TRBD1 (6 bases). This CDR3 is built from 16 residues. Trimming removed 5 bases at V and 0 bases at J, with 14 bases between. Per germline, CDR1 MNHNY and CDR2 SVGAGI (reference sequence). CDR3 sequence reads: CASSRRQAYSGNTIYF. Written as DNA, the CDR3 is TGTGCCAGCAGTCGACGACAGGCCTACTCTGGAAACACCATATATTTT.

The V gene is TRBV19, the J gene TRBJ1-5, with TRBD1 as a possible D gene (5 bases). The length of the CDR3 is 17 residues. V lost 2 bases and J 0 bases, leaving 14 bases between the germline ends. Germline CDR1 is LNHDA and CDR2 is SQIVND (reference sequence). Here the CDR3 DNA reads TGTGCCAGTAGTATATTTGGGGCGTGGAATAGCAATCAGCCCCAGCATTTT. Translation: CASSIFGAWNSNQPQHF.

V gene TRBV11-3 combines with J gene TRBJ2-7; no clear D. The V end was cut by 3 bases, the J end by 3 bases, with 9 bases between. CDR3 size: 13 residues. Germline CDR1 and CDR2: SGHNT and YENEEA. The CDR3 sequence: CASSLAEDYEQYF. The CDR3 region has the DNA TGTGCCAGCAGCTTGGCAGAAGACTACGAGCAGTACTTC.

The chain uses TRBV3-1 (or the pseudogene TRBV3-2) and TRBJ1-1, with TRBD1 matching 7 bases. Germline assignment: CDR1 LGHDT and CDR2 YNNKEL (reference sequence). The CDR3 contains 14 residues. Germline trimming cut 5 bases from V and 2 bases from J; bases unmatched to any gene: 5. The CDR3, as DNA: TGTGCCAGCAGCACGACAGGGACCAACACTGAAGCTTTCTTT. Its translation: CASSTTGTNTEAFF.

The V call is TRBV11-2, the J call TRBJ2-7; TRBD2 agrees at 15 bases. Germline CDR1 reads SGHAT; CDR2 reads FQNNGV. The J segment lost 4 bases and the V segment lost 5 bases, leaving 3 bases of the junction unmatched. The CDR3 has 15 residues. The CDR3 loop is CASSGLAGGLYEQYF. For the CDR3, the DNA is TGTGCCAGCAGCGGACTAGCGGGGGGGTTGTACGAGCAGTACTTC.

This chain's CDR3 is CASSRAGQMNTEAFF. CDR3 DNA: TGTGCCAGCAGCCGGGCGGGACAGATGAACACTGAAGCTTTCTTT. This rearrangement joins TRBV16 to TRBJ1-1; TRBD1 matches at 7 bases. This CDR3 has 15 amino acids. V lost 4 bases, J lost 0 bases, and 5 bases stayed unmatched. Germline-derived CDR1 and CDR2 are KGHSY and FQNENV.

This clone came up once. The CDR3 spells CASRTGTYEQYF. The CDR3 coding sequence is TGTGCCAGCAGGACGGGAACCTACGAGCAGTACTTC. The chain has TRBV6-5 and TRBJ2-7; maybe TRBD2 (5 bases). CDR1 is MNHEY and CDR2 is SVGAGI in the germline V gene. Trimming cost V 6 bases and J 2 bases, with 8 bases left between them. The CDR3 length is 12 residues.

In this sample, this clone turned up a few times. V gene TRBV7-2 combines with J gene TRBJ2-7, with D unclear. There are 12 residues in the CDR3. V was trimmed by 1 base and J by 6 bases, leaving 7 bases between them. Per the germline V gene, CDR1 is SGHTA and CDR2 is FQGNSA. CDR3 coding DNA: TGTGCCAGCAGCTTAGATCCCCTCGAGCAGTACTTC. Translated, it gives CASSLDPLEQYF.

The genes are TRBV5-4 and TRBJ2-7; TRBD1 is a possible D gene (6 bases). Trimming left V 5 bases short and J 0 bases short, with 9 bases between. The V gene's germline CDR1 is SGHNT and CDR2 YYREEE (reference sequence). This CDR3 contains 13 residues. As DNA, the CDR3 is TGTGCCAGCAGGAGGGACACCTCCTACGAGCAGTACTTC. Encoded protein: CASRRDTSYEQYF.

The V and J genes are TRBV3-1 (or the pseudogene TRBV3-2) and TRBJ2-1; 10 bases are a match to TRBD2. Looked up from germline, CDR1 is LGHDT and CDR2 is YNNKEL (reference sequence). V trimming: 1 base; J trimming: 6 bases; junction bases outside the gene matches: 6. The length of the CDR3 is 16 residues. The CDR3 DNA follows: TGTGCCAGCAGCCAAGGGGGGCTAGCGGGAGTCAATGAGCAGTTCTTC. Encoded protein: CASSQGGLAGVNEQFF.

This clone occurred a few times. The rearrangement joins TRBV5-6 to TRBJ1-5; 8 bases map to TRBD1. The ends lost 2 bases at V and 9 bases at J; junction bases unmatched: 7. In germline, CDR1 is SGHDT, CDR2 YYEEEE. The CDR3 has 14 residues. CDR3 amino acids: CASSFGTGLGPQHF. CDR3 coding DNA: TGTGCCAGCAGCTTCGGGACAGGCCTTGGGCCCCAGCATTTT.

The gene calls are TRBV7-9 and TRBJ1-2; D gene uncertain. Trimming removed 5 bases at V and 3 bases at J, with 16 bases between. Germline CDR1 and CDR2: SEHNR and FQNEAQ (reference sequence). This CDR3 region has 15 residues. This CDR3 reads CASSPDGGVDYGYTF. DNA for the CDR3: TGTGCCAGCAGCCCAGACGGAGGTGTGGACTATGGCTACACCTTC.

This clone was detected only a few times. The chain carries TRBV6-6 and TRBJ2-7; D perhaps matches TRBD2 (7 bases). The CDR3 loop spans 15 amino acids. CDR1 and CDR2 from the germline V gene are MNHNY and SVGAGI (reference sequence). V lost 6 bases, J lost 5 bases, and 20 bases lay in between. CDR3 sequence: CASSASGGLRDEQYF. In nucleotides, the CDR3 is TGTGCCAGCAGCGCTTCCGGGGGGCTTCGGGACGAGCAGTACTTC.

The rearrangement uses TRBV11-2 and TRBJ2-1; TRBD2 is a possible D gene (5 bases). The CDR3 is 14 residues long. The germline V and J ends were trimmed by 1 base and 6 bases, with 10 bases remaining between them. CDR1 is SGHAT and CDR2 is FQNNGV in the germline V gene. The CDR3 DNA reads TGTGCCAGCAGCTTAGCTTGGACTTTCAATGAGCAGTTCTTC. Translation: CASSLAWTFNEQFF. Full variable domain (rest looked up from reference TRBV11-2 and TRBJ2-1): EAGVAQSPRYKIIEKRQSVAFWCNPISGHATLYWYQQILGQGPKLLIQFQNNGVVDDSQLPKDRFSAERLKGVDSTLKIQPAKLEDSAVYLCASSLAWTFNEQFFGPGTRLTVL.

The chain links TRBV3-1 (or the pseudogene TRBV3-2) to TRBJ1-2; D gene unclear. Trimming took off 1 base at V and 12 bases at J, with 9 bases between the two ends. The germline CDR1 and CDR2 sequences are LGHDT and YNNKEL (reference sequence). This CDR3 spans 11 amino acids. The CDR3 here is CASSQGRGHTF. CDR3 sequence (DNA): TGTGCCAGCAGCCAAGGTCGGGGTCACACCTTC.

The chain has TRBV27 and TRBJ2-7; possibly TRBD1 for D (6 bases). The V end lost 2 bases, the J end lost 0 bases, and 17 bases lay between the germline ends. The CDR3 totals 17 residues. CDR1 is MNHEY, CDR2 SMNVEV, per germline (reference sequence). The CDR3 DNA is TGTGCCAGCAGTTTAGCCATAAGGACAGAACACTCCTACGAGCAGTACTTC. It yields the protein CASSLAIRTEHSYEQYF.

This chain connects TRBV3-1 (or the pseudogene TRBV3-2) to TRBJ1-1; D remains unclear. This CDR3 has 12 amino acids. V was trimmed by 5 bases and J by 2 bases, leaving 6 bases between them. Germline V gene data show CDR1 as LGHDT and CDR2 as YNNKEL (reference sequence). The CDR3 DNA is TGTGCCAGCAGCACACTAAACACTGAAGCTTTCTTT. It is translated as CASSTLNTEAFF.